This section outlines one T cell receptor beta chain sequence together with its context. This specimen belongs to a study of blood T cell repertoires in COVID-19. In the study overall: Sites across the United States, Italy and Spain contributed samples from acute and convalescent COVID-19. Sample material is recorded as cDNA or gDNA derived from T cells, B-cell-depleted T cells, or PBMCs.

The germline V gene encodes CDR1 SNHLY and CDR2 FYNNEI. The CDR3 spans 15 residues. V gave up 5 bases and J gave up 4 bases; unmatched junction bases: 2. As handled by the study authors: Amplification of reference gene primers was used by the study to estimate nucleated cell counts. Only in-frame clones appear in the TCRdb table, and some are missing; sequencing was by immunoSEQ multiplex PCR. The V and J calls and clone size come from that table; D and trimming were worked out from the DNA. In the table there are some 200,000 clones, around 89% of which are singletons. This chain links TRBV2 with TRBJ2-1; 13 bases are shared with TRBD2. Sequencing was done on a sample of peripheral blood. The clonotype originates from a woman between 40 and 55 years old with acute or convalescent COVID-19. CDR3: CASSSLAGGYNEQFF. CDR3 nucleotide sequence: TGTGCCAGCAGTTCACTAGCGGGGGGGTACAATGAGCAGTTCTTC.